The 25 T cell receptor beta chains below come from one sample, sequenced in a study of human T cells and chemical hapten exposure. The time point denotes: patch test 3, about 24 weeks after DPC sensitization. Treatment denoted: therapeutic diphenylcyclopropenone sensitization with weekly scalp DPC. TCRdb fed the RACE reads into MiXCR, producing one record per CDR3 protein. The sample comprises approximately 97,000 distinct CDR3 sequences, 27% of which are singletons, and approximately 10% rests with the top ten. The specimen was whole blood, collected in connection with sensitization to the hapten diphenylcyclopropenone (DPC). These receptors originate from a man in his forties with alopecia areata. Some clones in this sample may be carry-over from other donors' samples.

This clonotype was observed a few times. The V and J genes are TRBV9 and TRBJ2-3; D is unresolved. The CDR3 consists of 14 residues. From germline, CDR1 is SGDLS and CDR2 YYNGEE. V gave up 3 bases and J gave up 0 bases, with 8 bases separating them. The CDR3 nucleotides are TGTGCCAGCAGCGACGGGCTGAGCACAGATACGCAGTATTTT. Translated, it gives CASSDGLSTDTQYF. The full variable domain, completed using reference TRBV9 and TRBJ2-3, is DSGVTQTPKHLITATGQRVTLRCSPRSGDLSVYWYQQSLDQGLQFLIQYYNGEERAKGNILERFSAQQFPDLHSELNLSSLELGDSALYFCASSDGLSTDTQYFGPGTRLTVL.

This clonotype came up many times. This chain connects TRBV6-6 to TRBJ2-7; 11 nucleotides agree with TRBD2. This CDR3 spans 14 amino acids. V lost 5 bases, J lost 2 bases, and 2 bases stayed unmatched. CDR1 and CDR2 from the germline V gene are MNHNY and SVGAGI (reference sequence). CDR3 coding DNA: TGTGCCAGCAGTCTAGCGGGAGGCACCTACGAGCAGTACTTC. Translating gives CASSLAGGTYEQYF.

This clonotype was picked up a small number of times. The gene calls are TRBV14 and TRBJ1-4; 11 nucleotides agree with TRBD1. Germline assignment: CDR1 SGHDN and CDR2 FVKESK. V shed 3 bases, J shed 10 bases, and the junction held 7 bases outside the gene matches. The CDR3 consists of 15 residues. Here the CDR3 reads CASSHYRTGGTKLFF. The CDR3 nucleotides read TGTGCCAGCAGCCACTACAGGACAGGGGGCACAAAACTGTTTTTT. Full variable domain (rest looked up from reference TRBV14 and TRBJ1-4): EAGVTQFPSHSVIEKGQTVTLRCDPISGHDNLYWYRRVMGKEIKFLLHFVKESKQDESGMPNNRFLAERTGGTYSTLKVQPAELEDSGVYFCASSHYRTGGTKLFFGSGTQLSVL.

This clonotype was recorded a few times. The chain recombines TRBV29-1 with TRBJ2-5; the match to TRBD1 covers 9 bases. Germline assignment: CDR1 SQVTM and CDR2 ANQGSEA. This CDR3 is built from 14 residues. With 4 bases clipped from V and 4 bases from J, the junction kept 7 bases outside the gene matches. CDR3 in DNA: TGCAGCGTTGGTTTCACAGGGGGCGGAGAGACCCAGTACTTC. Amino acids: CSVGFTGGGETQYF.

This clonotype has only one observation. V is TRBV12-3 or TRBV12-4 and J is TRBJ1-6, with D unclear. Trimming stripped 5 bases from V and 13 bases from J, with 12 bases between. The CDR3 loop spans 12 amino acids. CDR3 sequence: CASSAVPSPLHF. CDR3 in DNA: TGTGCCAGCAGTGCCGTGCCGTCGCCCCTCCACTTT.

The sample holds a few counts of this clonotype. The DNA of the CDR3 is TGTGCCAGCAGCCACGACCGGGCGGAGCAGTTCTTC. Residues: CASSHDRAEQFF. V and J are TRBV6-6 and TRBJ2-1; D remains ambiguous. V gave up 6 bases and J gave up 10 bases, with 13 bases separating them. The germline gives CDR1 MNHNY, CDR2 SVGAGI (reference sequence). The CDR3 consists of 12 residues.

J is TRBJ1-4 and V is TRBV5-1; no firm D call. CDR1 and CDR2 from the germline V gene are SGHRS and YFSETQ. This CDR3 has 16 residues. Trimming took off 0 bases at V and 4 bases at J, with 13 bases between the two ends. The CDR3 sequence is CASSLGVQLGNEKLFF. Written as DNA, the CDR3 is TGCGCCAGCAGCTTGGGGGTACAGTTGGGTAATGAAAAACTGTTTTTT. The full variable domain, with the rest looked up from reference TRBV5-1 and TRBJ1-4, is KAGVTQTPRYLIKTRGQQVTLSCSPISGHRSVSWYQQTPGQGLQFLFEYFSETQRNKGNFPGRFSGRQFSNSRSEMNVSTLELGDSALYLCASSLGVQLGNEKLFFGSGTQLSVL.

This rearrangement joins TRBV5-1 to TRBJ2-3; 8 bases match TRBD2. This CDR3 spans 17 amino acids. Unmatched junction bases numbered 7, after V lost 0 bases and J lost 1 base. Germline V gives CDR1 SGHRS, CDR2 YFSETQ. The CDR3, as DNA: TGCGCCAGCAGCTTGGGAGGGGTGACTAGCGGCACAGATACGCAGTATTTT. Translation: CASSLGGVTSGTDTQYF. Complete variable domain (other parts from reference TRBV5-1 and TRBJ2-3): KAGVTQTPRYLIKTRGQQVTLSCSPISGHRSVSWYQQTPGQGLQFLFEYFSETQRNKGNFPGRFSGRQFSNSRSEMNVSTLELGDSALYLCASSLGGVTSGTDTQYFGPGTRLTVL.

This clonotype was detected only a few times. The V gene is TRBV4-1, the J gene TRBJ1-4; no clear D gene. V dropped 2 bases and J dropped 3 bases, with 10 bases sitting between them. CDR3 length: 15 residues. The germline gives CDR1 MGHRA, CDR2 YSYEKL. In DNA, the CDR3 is TGCGCCAGCAGCCAACCTAACTCCCCTAATGAAAAACTGTTTTTT. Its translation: CASSQPNSPNEKLFF.

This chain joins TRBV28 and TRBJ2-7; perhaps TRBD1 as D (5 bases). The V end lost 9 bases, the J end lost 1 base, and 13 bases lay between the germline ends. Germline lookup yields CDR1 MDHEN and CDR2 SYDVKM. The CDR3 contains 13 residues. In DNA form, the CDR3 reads TGTGCCAGTGGGGCTAGTAGGTCCTACGAGCAGTACTTC. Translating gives CASGASRSYEQYF.

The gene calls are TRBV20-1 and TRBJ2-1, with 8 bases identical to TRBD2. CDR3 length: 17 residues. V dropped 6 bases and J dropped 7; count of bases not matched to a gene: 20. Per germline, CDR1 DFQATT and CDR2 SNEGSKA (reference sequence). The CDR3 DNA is TGCAGTGCCACTCTAGTGAAAAGCGGGAGTAACCTAAATGAGCAGTTCTTC. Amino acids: CSATLVKSGSNLNEQFF.

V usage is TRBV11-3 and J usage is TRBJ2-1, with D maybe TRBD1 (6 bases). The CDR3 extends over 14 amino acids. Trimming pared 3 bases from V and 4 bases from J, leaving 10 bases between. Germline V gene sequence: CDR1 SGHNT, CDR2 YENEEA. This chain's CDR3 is CASSFGQTYNEQFF. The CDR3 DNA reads TGTGCCAGCAGCTTTGGACAGACTTACAATGAGCAGTTCTTC.

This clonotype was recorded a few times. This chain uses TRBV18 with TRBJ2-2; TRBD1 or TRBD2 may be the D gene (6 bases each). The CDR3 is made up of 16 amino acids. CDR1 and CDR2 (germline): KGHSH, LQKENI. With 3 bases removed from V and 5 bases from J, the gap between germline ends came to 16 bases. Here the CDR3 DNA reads TGTGCCAGCTCACCTCCCAGGGGCCTAGCGACCGGGGAGCTGTTTTTT. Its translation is CASSPPRGLATGELFF.

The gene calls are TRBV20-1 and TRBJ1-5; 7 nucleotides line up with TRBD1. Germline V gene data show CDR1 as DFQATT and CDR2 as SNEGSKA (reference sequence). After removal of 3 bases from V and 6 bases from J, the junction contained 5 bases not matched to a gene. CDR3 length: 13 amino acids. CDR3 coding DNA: TGCAGTGCTAGGCCAGGGGGTGGTCAGCCCCAGCATTTT. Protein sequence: CSARPGGGQPQHF.

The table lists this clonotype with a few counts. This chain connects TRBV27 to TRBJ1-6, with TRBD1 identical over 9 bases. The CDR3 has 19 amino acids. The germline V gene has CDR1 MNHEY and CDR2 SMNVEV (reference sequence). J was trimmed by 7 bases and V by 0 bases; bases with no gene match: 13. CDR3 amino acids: CASSLSPSRQGGLNSPLHF. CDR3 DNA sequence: TGTGCCAGCAGTTTATCACCATCCCGACAGGGGGGACTAAATTCACCCCTCCACTTT.

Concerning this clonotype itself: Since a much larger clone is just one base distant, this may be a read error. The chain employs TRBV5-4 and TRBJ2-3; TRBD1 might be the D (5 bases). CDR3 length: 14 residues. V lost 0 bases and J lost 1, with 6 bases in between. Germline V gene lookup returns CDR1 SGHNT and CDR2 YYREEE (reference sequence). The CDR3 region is CASSLEQGTDTQYF. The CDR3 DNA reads TGTGCCAGCAGCTTGGAACAGGGCACAGATACGCAGTATTTT.

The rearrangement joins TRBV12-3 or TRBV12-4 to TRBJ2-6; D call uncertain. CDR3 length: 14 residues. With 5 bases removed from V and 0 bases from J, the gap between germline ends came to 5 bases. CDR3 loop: CASSAPSGANVLTF. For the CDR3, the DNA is TGTGCCAGCAGTGCCCCCTCTGGGGCCAACGTCCTGACTTTC.

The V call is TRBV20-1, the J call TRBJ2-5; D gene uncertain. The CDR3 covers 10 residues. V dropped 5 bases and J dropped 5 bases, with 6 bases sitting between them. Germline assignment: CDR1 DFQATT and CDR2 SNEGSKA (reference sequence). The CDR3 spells CSALGETQYF. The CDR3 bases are TGCAGTGCTCTAGGGGAGACCCAGTACTTC.

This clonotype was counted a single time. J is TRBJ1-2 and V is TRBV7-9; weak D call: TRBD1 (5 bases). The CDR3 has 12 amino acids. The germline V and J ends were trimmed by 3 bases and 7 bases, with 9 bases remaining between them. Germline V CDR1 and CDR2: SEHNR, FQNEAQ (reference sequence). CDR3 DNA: TGTGCCAGCAGCTTGGGCGGGGGTGGCTACACCTTC. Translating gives CASSLGGGGYTF.

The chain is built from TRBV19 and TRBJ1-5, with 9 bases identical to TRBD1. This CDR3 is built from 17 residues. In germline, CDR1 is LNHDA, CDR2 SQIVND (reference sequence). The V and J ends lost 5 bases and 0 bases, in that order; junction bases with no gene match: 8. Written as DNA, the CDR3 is TGTGCCAGTAGTTCTACAGGGGGCGGGGGTAGCAATCAGCCCCAGCATTTT. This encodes CASSSTGGGGSNQPQHF. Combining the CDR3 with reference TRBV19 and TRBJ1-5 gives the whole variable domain DGGITQSPKYLFRKEGQNVTLSCEQNLNHDAMYWYRQDPGQGLRLIYYSQIVNDFQKGDIAEGYSVSREKKESFPLTVTSAQKNPTAFYLCASSSTGGGGSNQPQHFGDGTRLSIL.

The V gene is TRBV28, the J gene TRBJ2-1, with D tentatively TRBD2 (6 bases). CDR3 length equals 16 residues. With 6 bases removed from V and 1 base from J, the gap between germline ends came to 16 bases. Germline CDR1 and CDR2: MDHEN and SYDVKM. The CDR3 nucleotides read TGTGCCAGCAGCCTACTAGCCCCAGGATCCTACAATGAGCAGTTCTTC. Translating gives CASSLLAPGSYNEQFF.

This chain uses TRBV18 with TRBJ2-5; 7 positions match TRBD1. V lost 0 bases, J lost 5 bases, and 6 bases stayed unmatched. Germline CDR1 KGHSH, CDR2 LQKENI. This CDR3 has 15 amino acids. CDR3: CASSPPGTVAETQYF. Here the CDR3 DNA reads TGTGCCAGCTCACCACCCGGGACAGTGGCTGAGACCCAGTACTTC.

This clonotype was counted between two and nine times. In DNA form, the CDR3 reads TGTGCCAGCAGTGAGAGCCCTGGTATCTCCTACGAGCAGTACTTC. Residues: CASSESPGISYEQYF. V is TRBV2 and J is TRBJ2-7; D not certain. Per the germline V gene, CDR1 is SNHLY and CDR2 is FYNNEI. V dropped 3 bases and J dropped 0 bases, with 12 bases sitting between them. CDR3 length: 15 residues. Full variable domain (outside the CDR3, taken from reference TRBV2 and TRBJ2-7): EPEVTQTPSHQVTQMGQEVILRCVPISNHLYFYWYRQILGQKVEFLVSFYNNEISEKSEIFDDQFSVERPDGSNFTLKIRSTKLEDSAMYFCASSESPGISYEQYFGPGTRLTVT.

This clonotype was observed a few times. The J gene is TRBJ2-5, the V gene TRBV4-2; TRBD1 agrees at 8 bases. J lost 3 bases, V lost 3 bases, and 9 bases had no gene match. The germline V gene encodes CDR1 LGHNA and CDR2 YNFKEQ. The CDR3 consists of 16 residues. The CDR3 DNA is TGTGCCAGCAGCCAGCCCATTCAGACAGGGGAAGAGACCCAGTACTTC. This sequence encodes CASSQPIQTGEETQYF.

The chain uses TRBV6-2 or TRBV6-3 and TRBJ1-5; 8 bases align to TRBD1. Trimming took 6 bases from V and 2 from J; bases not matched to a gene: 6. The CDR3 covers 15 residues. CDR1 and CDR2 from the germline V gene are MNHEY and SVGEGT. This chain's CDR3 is CASSTGGLGNQPQHF. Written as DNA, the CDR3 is TGTGCCAGCAGCACAGGGGGTTTGGGCAATCAGCCCCAGCATTTT.